Each of the 11 T cell receptor beta chains below was sequenced from the same sample in a study of T cell responses to AZD1222 COVID-19 vaccine. Data came from immunoSEQ multiplex PCR; TCRdb stores just in-frame clones and leaves some out. The table lists about 180,000 clones, 90% of them singletons. Sequencing was performed on peripheral blood, taken on day 0 of AZD1222 vaccination. Every receptor here comes from an adult in good health.

The chain recombines TRBV29-1 with TRBJ2-5; TRBD2 aligns across 13 bases. Germline CDR1 reads SQVTM; CDR2 reads ANQGSEA. V shed 4 bases, J shed 1 base, and the junction held 0 bases outside the gene matches. The CDR3 contains 14 residues. The CDR3 coding sequence is TGCAGCGTTGGACTAGCGGGGGGCCAAGAGACCCAGTACTTC. It specifies CSVGLAGGQETQYF.

V is TRBV2 and J is TRBJ2-5; TRBD1 might be the D (5 bases). CDR1 and CDR2 (germline): SNHLY, FYNNEI. The V end lost 7 bases, the J end lost 5 bases, and 14 bases lay between the germline ends. The CDR3 is 13 amino acids. The CDR3 nucleotides read TGTGCCAGCAAAAAGGGGTGGCGGGAGACCCAGTACTTC. This gives the protein CASKKGWRETQYF. The full variable domain, with the rest looked up from reference TRBV2 and TRBJ2-5, is EPEVTQTPSHQVTQMGQEVILRCVPISNHLYFYWYRQILGQKVEFLVSFYNNEISEKSEIFDDQFSVERPDGSNFTLKIRSTKLEDSAMYFCASKKGWRETQYFGPGTRLLVL.

The genes are TRBV11-3 and TRBJ2-1, with 7 bases matching TRBD2. The CDR3 totals 15 residues. Germline V gene lookup returns CDR1 SGHNT and CDR2 YENEEA. The J segment lost 4 bases and the V segment lost 1 base, leaving 4 bases of the junction unmatched. CDR3: CASSLASGEYNEQFF. DNA for the CDR3: TGTGCCAGCAGCTTAGCCAGCGGGGAGTACAATGAGCAGTTCTTC.

The chain is built from TRBV3-1 (or the pseudogene TRBV3-2) and TRBJ2-7; 10 nucleotides agree with TRBD2. Per germline, CDR1 LGHDT and CDR2 YNNKEL (reference sequence). The CDR3 sequence is 18 residues long. V lost 4 bases to trimming and J lost 2 bases; unmatched junction nucleotides: 14. Here the CDR3 reads CASSRTPRLAGQAYEQYF. Here the CDR3 DNA reads TGTGCCAGCAGCCGAACACCCAGACTAGCGGGCCAGGCCTACGAGCAGTACTTC.

DNA of the CDR3: TGTGCCTGGAGCTCCGGGACAGATGGAAACACCATATATTTT. Encoded protein: CAWSSGTDGNTIYF. V usage is TRBV30 and J usage is TRBJ1-3; 7 positions match TRBD1. The CDR3 is 14 amino acids. Looked up from germline, CDR1 is GTSNPN and CDR2 is SVGIG (reference sequence). With V trimmed by 3 bases and J by 3 bases, 5 bases remained unmatched.

The V and J genes are TRBV28 and TRBJ1-5, with 8 bases matching TRBD1. Germline CDR1 reads MDHEN; CDR2 reads SYDVKM. This CDR3 region has 14 residues. V gave up 5 bases and J gave up 9 bases; unmatched junction bases: 9. In DNA, the CDR3 is TGTGCCAGCAGTCCCCCCGGGACAGGTTGGCCCCAGCATTTT. Protein: CASSPPGTGWPQHF. The full variable domain, its missing parts supplied by reference TRBV28 and TRBJ1-5, is DVKVTQSSRYLVKRTGEKVFLECVQDMDHENMFWYRQDPGLGLRLIYFSYDVKMKEKGDIPEGYSVSREKKERFSLILESASTNQTSMYLCASSPPGTGWPQHFGDGTRLSIL.

This clone was counted once. The V call is TRBV12-3 or TRBV12-4, the J call TRBJ1-2, with TRBD1 identical over 8 bases. The junction had 5 bases not matched to a gene; V was cut back by 3 bases and J by 8 bases. CDR3 length equals 13 residues. The CDR3, as DNA: TGTGCCAGCAGTTTTCAGGGGGCTGACGGCTACACCTTC. Amino acids: CASSFQGADGYTF.

The chain combines TRBV13 with TRBJ2-3, with 9 bases fitting TRBD2. V gave up 0 bases and J gave up 0 bases; unmatched junction bases: 7. Germline CDR1 reads PRHDT; CDR2 reads FYEKMQ (reference sequence). The CDR3 has 18 amino acids. CDR3: CASSLGGSGGTSTDTQYF. The CDR3 nucleotides read TGTGCCAGCAGCTTAGGCGGTAGCGGGGGCACTAGCACAGATACGCAGTATTTT.

This clone was counted a single time. The rearrangement joins TRBV27 to TRBJ2-1; the D call may be TRBD1 or TRBD2 (5 bases each). The CDR3 has 15 amino acids. V lost 0 bases, J lost 7 bases, and 13 bases lay in between. CDR1 MNHEY and CDR2 SMNVEV come from the germline V gene (reference sequence). The CDR3 region is CASSLSGTRGNEQFF. DNA of the CDR3: TGTGCCAGCAGTTTATCGGGAACTAGGGGTAATGAGCAGTTCTTC.

This rearrangement joins TRBV28 to TRBJ1-1, with D uncertain. Per germline, CDR1 MDHEN and CDR2 SYDVKM. This CDR3 has 15 amino acids. V was clipped by 3 bases and J by 7 bases, with 18 bases between them. The CDR3 DNA reads TGTGCCAGCAGTTTTACAGCAGCTCGGTATAGTGAAGCTTTCTTT. Protein: CASSFTAARYSEAFF. The variable domain in full, completed from reference TRBV28 and TRBJ1-1, reads DVKVTQSSRYLVKRTGEKVFLECVQDMDHENMFWYRQDPGLGLRLIYFSYDVKMKEKGDIPEGYSVSREKKERFSLILESASTNQTSMYLCASSFTAARYSEAFFGQGTRLTVV.

The CDR3 sequence: CASSEGQEYNEQFF. As DNA, the CDR3 is TGTGCCAGCAGCGAGGGACAGGAATACAATGAGCAGTTCTTC. The chain uses TRBV27 and TRBJ2-1; TRBD1 matches at 8 bases. CDR3 size: 14 residues. The V segment lost 6 bases and the J segment 4 bases; nucleotides outside the gene matches: 5. Germline lookup yields CDR1 MNHEY and CDR2 SMNVEV (reference sequence).